The 7 T cell receptor beta chains given below trace back to one sample, sequenced in a study of blood T cell repertoires in COVID-19. Repertoires were generated with immunoSEQ multiplex PCR, while TCRdb's copy carries only in-frame clones and drops some. The sample includes 80,000 to 85,000 clones, approximately 80% of them seen just once. The sequenced sample consisted of peripheral blood. All receptors derive from a human donor in a cohort sampled during active COVID-19.

This chain uses TRBV5-6 with TRBJ2-1; 7 bases agree with TRBD1. The CDR3 has 17 amino acids. CDR1 is SGHDT and CDR2 is YYEEEE in the germline V gene. J lost 5 bases, V lost 4 bases, and 15 bases had no gene match. CDR3 nucleotides: TGTGCCAGCAGCCCATACCCGACGACAGGGCTTGACAATGAGCAGTTCTTC. The encoded protein is CASSPYPTTGLDNEQFF.

The rearrangement uses TRBV24-1 and TRBJ2-1, with 11 bases matching TRBD2. Germline CDR1 and CDR2: KGHDR and SFDVKD. There are 16 residues in the CDR3. After removal of 4 bases from V and 6 bases from J, the junction contained 7 bases not matched to a gene. CDR3: CATSDPTSGGANEQFF. The DNA for the CDR3 is TGTGCCACCAGTGACCCCACTAGCGGGGGTGCCAATGAGCAGTTCTTC.

V and J are TRBV12-5 and TRBJ1-1; D ambiguous. The CDR3 runs 12 residues. The germline V and J ends were trimmed by 6 bases and 5 bases, with 10 bases remaining between them. The germline V gene has CDR1 LGHNT and CDR2 FRNRAP. The CDR3 spells CASGRGRTEAFF. CDR3 sequence (DNA): TGTGCTAGTGGACGCGGGCGTACTGAAGCTTTCTTT.

The genes are TRBV5-1 and TRBJ2-2; 10 bases fit TRBD2. V trimming: 1 base; J trimming: 1 base; junction bases outside the gene matches: 7. The germline V gene has CDR1 SGHRS and CDR2 YFSETQ. This CDR3 has 18 amino acids. The CDR3 sequence: CASSLRASGGQNTGELFF. The CDR3 DNA reads as TGCGCCAGCAGCTTGCGAGCTAGCGGGGGTCAGAACACCGGGGAGCTGTTTTTT.

This sequence joins TRBV30 and TRBJ2-3, with a tentative D call TRBD1 (6 bases). V was clipped by 1 base and J by 3 bases, with 11 bases between them. Germline CDR1 reads GTSNPN; CDR2 reads SVGIG (reference sequence). The CDR3 runs 14 residues. CDR3 in DNA: TGTGCCTGGAGTGGTATCAGGGGAACAGATACGCAGTATTTT. Its protein is CAWSGIRGTDTQYF.

This chain connects TRBV10-3 to TRBJ2-3; possible D gene TRBD1, 5 bases. This CDR3 is built from 13 residues. Germline lookup yields CDR1 ENHRY and CDR2 SYGVKD. Between the trimmed V and J ends, which lost 4 bases and 6 bases, there was a span of 11 bases. CDR3 in DNA: TGTGCCATCAGTGTCCAGGGTAGCGATACGCAGTATTTT. Protein product: CAISVQGSDTQYF.

The chain's CDR3 is CASSYGTAWGPQHF. DNA of the CDR3: TGTGCCAGCAGTTACGGGACAGCCTGGGGGCCCCAGCATTTT. V usage is TRBV6-2 or TRBV6-3 and J usage is TRBJ1-5; TRBD1 matches at 7 bases. V lost 2 bases, J lost 9 bases, and 7 bases stayed unmatched. This CDR3 is built from 14 residues. Germline-derived CDR1 and CDR2 are MNHEY and SVGEGT.